A single sample is the source of the 8 T cell receptor beta chains below, sequenced in a study of blood T cell repertoires in COVID-19 (TCRdb year 2020). The protocol used for the library was the immunoSEQ multiplex PCR assay. TCRdb carries this immuneACCESS record with in-frame sequences only. Its versions omit some clonotypes, under half of them owing to an unresolved V gene in the studies checked, with the rest unexplained. This sample lists about 250,000 clones; over 75% were detected once. The ten biggest clones cover roughly 0.8% of the sample. Sequenced sample: peripheral blood. The receptor set was obtained from a woman in her thirties with acute or convalescent COVID-19.

V gene TRBV6-4 combines with J gene TRBJ1-2; 7 bases map to TRBD1. V was pared by 0 bases and J by 7 bases, with 8 bases of the junction left unmatched. Germline loops: CDR1 MRHNA, CDR2 SNTAGT. CDR3 length: 15 residues. CDR3 loop: CASSDSGRGASGYTF. In nucleotides, the CDR3 is TGTGCCAGCAGTGACTCAGGCAGGGGGGCGTCTGGCTACACCTTC.

The rearrangement links TRBV30 to TRBJ1-2, with D possibly TRBD1 on 6 matching bases. There are 12 residues in the CDR3. Trimming left V 5 bases short and J 8 bases short, with 15 bases between. Per the germline V gene, CDR1 is GTSNPN and CDR2 is SVGIG (reference sequence). The CDR3 nucleotides read TGTGCCTGGCTCCCTGACAGGACCGGCTACACCTTC. Residues: CAWLPDRTGYTF.

V is TRBV7-2 and J is TRBJ2-7, with 11 bases lining up with TRBD2. Germline CDR1 and CDR2: SGHTA and FQGNSA. CDR3 size: 14 residues. The V gene end was trimmed by 5 bases and the J gene end by 7 bases; junction bases not matched to a gene: 7. The CDR3, as DNA: TGTGCCAGCAGCGAAATACCTAGCGGGAGGGAGCAGTACTTC. As protein: CASSEIPSGREQYF.

The genes are TRBV30 and TRBJ2-5; D gene ambiguous. The CDR3 has 13 amino acids. The germline V gene encodes CDR1 GTSNPN and CDR2 SVGIG (reference sequence). Trimming removed 1 base at V and 2 bases at J, with 8 bases between. The CDR3 coding sequence is TGTGCCTGGAGTGGGCGGATTCAAGAGACCCAGTACTTC. Translated: CAWSGRIQETQYF.

The chain joins TRBV19 to TRBJ2-1; 7 bases are shared with TRBD2. After removal of 3 bases from V and 9 bases from J, the junction contained 29 bases not matched to a gene. The V gene's germline CDR1 is LNHDA and CDR2 SQIVND (reference sequence). The CDR3 has 21 amino acids. This CDR3 reads CASSILIRQRSALAEFGEQFF. CDR3 bases: TGTGCCAGTAGTATCCTGATCAGACAGCGATCAGCGCTAGCGGAGTTTGGTGAGCAGTTCTTC.

The table lists this clone with a few counts. The chain has TRBV10-1 and TRBJ2-2, with TRBD2 as a possible D gene (5 bases). Trimming cost V 8 bases and J 3 bases, with 10 bases left between them. The germline V gene has CDR1 WNHNN and CDR2 SYGVQD (reference sequence). This CDR3 has 13 amino acids. For the CDR3, the DNA is TGCGCCAGCCGAGAGAGGGACACCGGGGAGCTGTTTTTT. The encoded protein is CASRERDTGELFF.

The DNA of the CDR3 is TGTGCCAGTAGTATCACAGGGGGCGCGGATACGCAGTATTTT. This codes for CASSITGGADTQYF. The chain is built from TRBV19 and TRBJ2-3, with 9 bases lining up with TRBD1. This CDR3 is 14 amino acids long. Germline loops: CDR1 LNHDA, CDR2 SQIVND (reference sequence). With V trimmed by 3 bases and J by 6 bases, 4 bases remained unmatched.

The chain has TRBV2 and TRBJ2-1, with D possibly being TRBD2 (7 bases). V was pared by 6 bases and J by 1 base, with 16 bases between. Per the germline V gene, CDR1 is SNHLY and CDR2 is FYNNEI. The CDR3 covers 16 residues. The chain's CDR3 is CASRGGLASSYNEQFF. CDR3 nucleotides: TGTGCCAGCAGGGGGGGGCTAGCGAGTTCCTACAATGAGCAGTTCTTC. The full variable domain, in which reference TRBV2 and TRBJ2-1 provide the parts outside the CDR3, is EPEVTQTPSHQVTQMGQEVILRCVPISNHLYFYWYRQILGQKVEFLVSFYNNEISEKSEIFDDQFSVERPDGSNFTLKIRSTKLEDSAMYFCASRGGLASSYNEQFFGPGTRLTVL.